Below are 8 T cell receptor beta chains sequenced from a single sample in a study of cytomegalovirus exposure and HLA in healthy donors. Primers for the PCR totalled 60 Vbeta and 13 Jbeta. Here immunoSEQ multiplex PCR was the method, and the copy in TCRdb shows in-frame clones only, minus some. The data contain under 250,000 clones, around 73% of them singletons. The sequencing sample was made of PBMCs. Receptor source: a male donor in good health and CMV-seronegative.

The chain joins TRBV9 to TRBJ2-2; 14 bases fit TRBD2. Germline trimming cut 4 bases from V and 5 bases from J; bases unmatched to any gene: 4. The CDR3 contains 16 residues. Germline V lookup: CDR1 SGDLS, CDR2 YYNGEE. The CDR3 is CASSNRLAGGTGELFF. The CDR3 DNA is TGTGCCAGCAGCAACCGACTAGCGGGAGGGACCGGGGAGCTGTTTTTT.

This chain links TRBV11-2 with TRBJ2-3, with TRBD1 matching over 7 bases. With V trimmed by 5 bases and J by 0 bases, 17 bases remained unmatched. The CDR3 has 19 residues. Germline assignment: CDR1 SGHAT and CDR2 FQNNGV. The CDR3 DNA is TGTGCCAGCAGCAATCCCCGGGTTAAGGGACAGACTAGCACAGATACGCAGTATTTT. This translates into CASSNPRVKGQTSTDTQYF.

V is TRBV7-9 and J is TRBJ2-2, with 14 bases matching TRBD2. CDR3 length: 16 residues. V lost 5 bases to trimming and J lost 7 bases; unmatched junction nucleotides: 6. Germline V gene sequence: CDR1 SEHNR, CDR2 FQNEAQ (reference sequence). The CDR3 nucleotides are TGTGCCAGCAGCCTAGGGACTAGCGGGAGTCTCGGGGAGCTGTTTTTT. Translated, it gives CASSLGTSGSLGELFF.

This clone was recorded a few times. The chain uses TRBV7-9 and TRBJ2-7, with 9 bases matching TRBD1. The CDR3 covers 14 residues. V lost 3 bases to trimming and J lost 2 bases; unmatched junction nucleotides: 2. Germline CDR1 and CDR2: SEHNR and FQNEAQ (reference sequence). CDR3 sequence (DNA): TGTGCCAGCAGCTTCGGGACAGGGACCTACGAGCAGTACTTC. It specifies CASSFGTGTYEQYF.

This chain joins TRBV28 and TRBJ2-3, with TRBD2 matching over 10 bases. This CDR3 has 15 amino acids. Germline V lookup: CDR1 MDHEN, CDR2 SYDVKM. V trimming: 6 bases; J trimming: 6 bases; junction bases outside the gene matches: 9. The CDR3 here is CASSRLAGGSDTQYF. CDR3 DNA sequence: TGTGCCAGCAGCCGCTTAGCGGGAGGTTCTGATACGCAGTATTTT.

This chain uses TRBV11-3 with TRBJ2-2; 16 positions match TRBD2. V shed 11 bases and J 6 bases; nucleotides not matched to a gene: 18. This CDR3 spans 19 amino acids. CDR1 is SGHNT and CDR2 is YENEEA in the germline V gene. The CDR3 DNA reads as TGTGCCTCTTCCCCGGGACTAGCGGGAGGGCCGAGGACCTCCGGGGAGCTGTTTTTT. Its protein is CASSPGLAGGPRTSGELFF.

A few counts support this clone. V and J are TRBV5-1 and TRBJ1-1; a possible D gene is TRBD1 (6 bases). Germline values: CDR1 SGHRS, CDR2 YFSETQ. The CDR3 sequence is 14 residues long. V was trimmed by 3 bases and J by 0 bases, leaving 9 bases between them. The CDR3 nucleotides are TGCGCCAGCAGCTCCCGGGACATGAACACTGAAGCTTTCTTT. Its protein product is CASSSRDMNTEAFF.

The CDR3 region is CASSIASRGFRSYEQYF. As DNA, the CDR3 is TGTGCCAGTAGTATAGCGTCACGGGGGTTCCGATCCTACGAGCAGTACTTC. The V and J genes are TRBV19 and TRBJ2-7; D perhaps matches TRBD2 (6 bases). Trimming took off 1 base at V and 1 base at J, with 17 bases between the two ends. Looked up from germline, CDR1 is LNHDA and CDR2 is SQIVND (reference sequence). The CDR3 runs 17 residues.